This T cell receptor beta chain was captured by sequencing in a study of post-analysis software for immune sequencing data. Whole-study context: Both relapsing-remitting and secondary progressive multiple sclerosis featured among the disease courses, as did progressive-relapsing multiple sclerosis.

This clonotype was seen more than once but under ten times. Its antigen is not identified. General study findings and limits: Elevated frequency relative to controls characterized 4 or 5 TRBV segments in patients, TRBV5-6, TRBV5-1 and TRBV20-1 among them. Multiple sclerosis was associated with a significant reduction in normalized Chao1 diversity relative to controls.

TCR beta libraries were prepared from cDNA with unique molecular identifiers. One entry per CDR3 protein results from TCRdb running MiXCR on the PCR reads. The sample shows hundreds of thousands of distinct CDR3 sequences, 55% to 60% of them seen only once. This CDR3 has 17 amino acids. V lost 6 bases to trimming and J lost 4 bases; unmatched junction nucleotides: 13. The TCR comes from a girl aged 2 to 10 with multiple sclerosis. This chain connects TRBV12-3 or TRBV12-4 to TRBJ2-5, with 11 bases matching TRBD1. The specimen was blood. This CDR3 reads CASSQENPGTGGETQYF. In nucleotides, the CDR3 is TGTGCCAGCAGCCAGGAAAACCCCGGGACAGGGGGAGAGACCCAGTACTTC.